This TCR beta chain was found in a study of shared clonotypes between healthy human individuals (dated by TCRdb to the early 2020s). General notes on the study: Two women and a few men aged 18 to 49 years were included in the cohort. Different laboratories and diverse techniques were used to prepare libraries and sequence TCR repertoires, to increase sequencing depth and limit assay-specific biases. Leukapheresis yielded between about 0.85 and 10 billion PBMCs per donor. For each donor, CD4 naive and CD4 memory were each run on three plates, CD8 naive on two plates, and CD8 memory on one plate. The study deeply sequenced blood TCR repertoires of about 5 healthy adults to estimate repertoire size and the extent of clonotype sharing between individuals.

This clone has a single count. No antigen is known for it. No per-base quality is available; no much larger clone lies one base away. Between the V and J ends, shortened by 4 bases and 4 bases respectively, the junction contains 23 bases. For CDR1 and CDR2, the germline V gene lists KGHSH and LQKENI. The CDR3 goes from the cysteine to the phenylalanine over 18 residues. Kept here is only the CDR3 DNA, which spans 54 bases and is read in frame from base 1. Broad study findings and their caveats: When a few donors were compared, the shared fraction of clonotypes was about 5% for naive CD4, around 4% for naive CD8, 2% to 2.5% for memory CD4, and 0.4% for memory CD8. Rarefaction of sorted-subset datasets indicated incomplete sequencing despite the large sequencing depth. Based on pairwise subsampling, the degree of clonotype sharing among donors was expected to be affected by sequencing depth. Estimated clonotype richness was generally larger for naive than for memory subsets. Sampling was restricted to blood, and TCR repertoires in tissue are likely to differ from TCR repertoires in blood. Because the study included only a small number of donors, the genetic and exposure-history diversity represented was limited. Compared with non-shared clonotypes, the clonotypes found in all four sorted-subset donors had higher generation probabilities.

Healthy HIV-negative adults with no recently reported acute infections or vaccinations were included as donors. Every donor was a Caucasian adult living in Nashville, Tennessee, USA. CD4+ T cells were enriched through magnetic negative selection, after which naive cells were positively selected on CD45RA and the remaining negative fraction served as the memory subset. Blood was obtained by leukapheresis, after which PBMCs were separated by Ficoll-Histopaque density gradient centrifugation and cryopreserved in liquid nitrogen vapor phase. Analytical flow cytometry was used to check the purity and quantity of every magnetically sorted T cell population. Genomic DNA was isolated from each sorted fraction and quantified by UV absorbance on a Nanodrop 2000c. Using the deep immunoSEQ assay, multiplex PCR amplified TCR CDR3 regions from genomic DNA. Extracted genomic DNA from each cell subset was distributed evenly across all wells of several immunoSEQ 96-well plates, and each plate was treated as a replicate. For sorted subsets, around 200 ng genomic DNA, equal to about 30,000 T cell genomes, was loaded into each replicate PCR. Purified libraries were quantified with a Qubit 3.0 fluorometer, sized on a Bioanalyzer 2100, and re-quantified with the KAPA Library Quantification kit. Every immunoSEQ 96-well plate was sequenced on a separate single-read 150-cycle Illumina NextSeq 550 flow cell. The study's processing was this. Because only junctional sequences without quality scores were contained in the immunoSEQ output, filtering matching that applied to full-length reads could not be performed. To assign V/J genes and CDR3, sequences were annotated against IMGT germline references using PyIR, a Python wrapper for IgBLAST v1.9. Reads were filtered out if the reads had weak V/J assignments (E-value above 1e-6), no CDR3, stop codons, out-of-frame junctions, or ambiguous translated residues. A V3J clonotype was defined by an identical inferred V gene, J gene, and CDR3 amino acid sequence. Percentage overlap between repertoires was calculated by dividing the number of shared unique clonotypes by the size of the smaller repertoire. Three approaches were used to assess repertoire richness: RTK rarefaction, the Chao1 estimator, and Recon v2.1 estimates of unobserved clonotypes. Generation probabilities for all TCRbeta clonotypes obtained by the gDNA method from a few donors were computed using OLGA. TCRdb carries this immuneACCESS record with in-frame sequences only. Its versions omit some clonotypes, under half of them owing to an unresolved V gene in the studies checked, with the rest unexplained. V and J calls and clone size follow that table, whereas D and trimming were derived from the DNA. This sample is represented by about 2,500,000 clones; around nine tenths of them were singletons. About 0.13% of the sample goes to the ten largest clones.

The sequence was obtained from a man aged 18 to 30 in good health. Sample: naive CD4+ T cells sorted from blood. The sample's cell subset or site label, decoded: CD45RA+ positively selected. This chain is built from TRBV18 and TRBJ1-5; the D gene lacks a confident call. The nucleotides are TGTGCCAGCTCACAGAACAGTATTATGGGCTTAGGGAATCAGCCCCAGCATTTT. Its product reads: CASSQNSIMGLGNQPQHF.